This TCR beta chain was captured by sequencing in a study of type 1 regulatory T cells. This clonotype has only a few counts. Its antigen remains unknown. Each CDR3 protein gets one entry after TCRdb re-called the reads with MiXCR. The sample has 60,000 to 70,000 distinct CDR3 sequences; nearly 65% are singletons. CDR3 length: 14 amino acids. Germline V lookup: CDR1 SGHRS, CDR2 YFSETQ. The ends were cut back, 4 bases at V and 3 bases at J, with 12 bases in the middle. The chain couples TRBV5-1 to TRBJ2-3; D could derive from TRBD1 or TRBD2 (5 bases each). The sequence was collected from a human donor in good health. Source material: cultured T cells, either the whole culture or a sorted T cell fraction (not recorded which). Sample subset: Tr1-enriched cell product generated in vitro against host alloantigens. The DNA for the CDR3 is TGCGCCAGCAGCCGGGACCCCGGGACAGATACGCAGTATTTT. Protein product: CASSRDPGTDTQYF.